One T cell receptor (beta chain) is described in this entry. The junction had 6 bases not matched to a gene; V was cut back by 8 bases and J by 0 bases. There are 14 residues in the CDR3. CDR1 and CDR2 (germline): MDHEN, SYDVKM. The data were taken from a study of blood T cell repertoires in COVID-19. Study at large: Samples taken during acute and convalescent COVID-19 were collected in the United States, Italy and Spain. PBMCs, B-cell-depleted T cells, or T cells were the source of the cDNA or gDNA that made up the material.

Authors' data handling: Reference gene primer amplification gave estimated nucleated cell counts. Assay used: immunoSEQ multiplex PCR; TCRdb lists only in-frame clones, some missing. V, J and clone size are those of that table, while D and trimming were read from the DNA. Among roughly 500,000 clones listed, around 85% were seen once. This receptor was identified in a human donor in a cohort sampled during active COVID-19. The sequenced material came from peripheral blood. This chain links TRBV28 with TRBJ1-1; 7 bases are a match to TRBD1. CDR3 in amino acids: CASRGGTVNTEAFF. In DNA form, the CDR3 reads TGTGCCAGCCGGGGTGGGACAGTGAACACTGAAGCTTTCTTT. The full variable domain, completed using reference TRBV28 and TRBJ1-1, is DVKVTQSSRYLVKRTGEKVFLECVQDMDHENMFWYRQDPGLGLRLIYFSYDVKMKEKGDIPEGYSVSREKKERFSLILESASTNQTSMYLCASRGGTVNTEAFFGQGTRLTVV.